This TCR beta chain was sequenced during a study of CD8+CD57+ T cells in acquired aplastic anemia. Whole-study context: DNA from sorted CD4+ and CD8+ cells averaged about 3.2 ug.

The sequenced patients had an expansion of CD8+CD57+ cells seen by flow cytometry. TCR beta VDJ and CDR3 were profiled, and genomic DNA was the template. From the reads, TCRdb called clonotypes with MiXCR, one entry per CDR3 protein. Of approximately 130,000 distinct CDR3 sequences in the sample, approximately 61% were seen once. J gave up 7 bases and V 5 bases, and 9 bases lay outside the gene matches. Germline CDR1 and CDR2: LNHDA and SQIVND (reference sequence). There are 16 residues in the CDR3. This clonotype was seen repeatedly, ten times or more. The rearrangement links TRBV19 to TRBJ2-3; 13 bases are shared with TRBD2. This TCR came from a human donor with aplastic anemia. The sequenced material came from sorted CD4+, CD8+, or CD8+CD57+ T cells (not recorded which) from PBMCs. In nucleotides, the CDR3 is TGTGCCAGTAGTGCATTACTAGCGGGAGGGCCGCATACGCAGTATTTT. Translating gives CASSALLAGGPHTQYF.